Reported below is one T cell receptor beta chain. TCRdb reprocessed the RT-PCR reads with MiXCR, giving one entry per CDR3 protein. The sample carries fewer than 800,000 distinct CDR3 sequences, 12% to 15% recorded once. Per the germline V gene, CDR1 is MNHEY and CDR2 is SVGEGT. V shed 6 bases and J shed 1 base, with 16 bases lying between them. CDR3 size: 16 residues. The J gene is TRBJ2-4, the V gene TRBV6-2 or TRBV6-3; D is unresolved. The sequence came from a female donor in good health, serving as a healthy control. The sample taken for sequencing was memory CD4+ T cells from blood. CDR3 sequence: CASSPWVRWAKNIQYF. The CDR3 bases are TGTGCCAGCAGCCCTTGGGTTAGGTGGGCCAAAAACATTCAGTACTTC.